This record covers a single T cell receptor (beta chain). This record belongs to a study of blood T cell repertoires in COVID-19. Germline V CDR1 and CDR2: SGHTA, FQGNSA. V dropped 3 bases and J dropped 4; count of bases not matched to a gene: 8. This CDR3 is built from 15 residues. TCRdb's copy holds only in-frame clones and misses some; the assay was immunoSEQ multiplex PCR. The sample shows about 55,000 clones, about 85% of them seen only once. Specimen: peripheral blood. V and J are TRBV7-2 and TRBJ1-2, with 7 bases lining up with TRBD1. The receptor's source is a human donor in a cohort sampled during active COVID-19. CDR3: CASSLADRDGYGYTF. Written as DNA, the CDR3 is TGTGCCAGCAGCTTGGCCGACAGGGATGGCTATGGCTACACCTTC.